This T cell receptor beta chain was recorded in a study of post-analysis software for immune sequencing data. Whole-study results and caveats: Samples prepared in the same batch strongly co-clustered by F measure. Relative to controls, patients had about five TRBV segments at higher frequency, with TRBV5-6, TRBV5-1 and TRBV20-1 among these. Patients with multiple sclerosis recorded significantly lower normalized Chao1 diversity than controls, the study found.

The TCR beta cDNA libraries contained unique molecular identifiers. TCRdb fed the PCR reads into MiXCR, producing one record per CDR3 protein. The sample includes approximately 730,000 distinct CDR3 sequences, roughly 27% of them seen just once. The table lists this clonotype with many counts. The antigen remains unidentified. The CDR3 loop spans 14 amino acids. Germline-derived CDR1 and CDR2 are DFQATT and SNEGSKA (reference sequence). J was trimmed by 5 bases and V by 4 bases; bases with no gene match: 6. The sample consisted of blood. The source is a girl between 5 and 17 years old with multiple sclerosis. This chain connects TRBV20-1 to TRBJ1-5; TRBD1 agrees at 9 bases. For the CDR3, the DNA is TGCAGTGCTAATATACAGGGGGCGTATCAGCCCCAGCATTTT. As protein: CSANIQGAYQPQHF.